This T cell receptor (beta chain) was captured in a study of CD8+CD57+ T cells in acquired aplastic anemia. Genomic DNA, the template, was used for profiling of the TCR beta VDJ and CDR3. In TCRdb, the reads were re-called with MiXCR into one record per CDR3 protein. In the table there are 450,000 to 600,000 distinct CDR3 sequences, more than 25% of which are singletons. CD8+CD57+ cell expansion, shown by flow cytometry, had occurred in the patients selected for sequencing. Per the germline V gene, CDR1 is ENHRY and CDR2 is SYGVKD. V lost 10 bases, J lost 1 base, and 7 bases lay in between. This CDR3 is 12 amino acids long. This clonotype appeared a few times. This could be a read error, since a much larger clone is one nucleotide away.

The sequence was collected from a human donor with aplastic anemia. The specimen sequenced was sorted CD4+, CD8+, or CD8+CD57+ T cells (not recorded which) from PBMCs. The chain joins TRBV10-3 to TRBJ2-2; D is ambiguous. Here the CDR3 reads CASTVNTGELFF. The DNA for the CDR3 is TGTGCCAGCACGGTGAACACCGGGGAGCTGTTTTTT.